Each of the 21 T cell receptor beta chains below was sequenced from the same sample in a study of PD-1 blockade in mismatch repair-deficient tumors. Clones were sequenced by immunoSEQ multiplex PCR, and TCRdb holds only the in-frame ones, with some missing. The sample carries some 100,000 clones, roughly four fifths recorded once. The sample here was peripheral blood, taken 30 to 36 weeks after starting pembrolizumab. The receptors stem from an adult with mismatch repair-deficient cancer.

This chain joins TRBV4-2 and TRBJ1-2; the D gene is possibly TRBD1 (6 bases). The CDR3 spans 15 residues. The ends were cut back, 2 bases at V and 5 bases at J, with 15 bases in the middle. Germline loops: CDR1 LGHNA, CDR2 YNFKEQ. CDR3 protein: CASSQWAGVGYGYTF. DNA of the CDR3: TGTGCCAGCAGCCAATGGGCAGGGGTTGGGTATGGCTACACCTTC.

This clone was counted between two and nine times. The CDR3 protein is CASSEEGQGVAGYTF. The DNA of the CDR3 is TGTGCCAGCAGTGAAGAGGGACAGGGGGTTGCTGGCTACACCTTC. V usage is TRBV6-1 and J usage is TRBJ1-2; 11 nucleotides agree with TRBD1. V trimming: 1 base; J trimming: 7 bases; junction bases outside the gene matches: 5. CDR1 and CDR2 (germline): MNHNS, SASEGT. The CDR3 has 15 amino acids.

J is TRBJ1-1 and V is TRBV7-8; 9 nucleotides match TRBD1. V lost 4 bases and J lost 3; bases outside the gene matches: 12. CDR3 length equals 17 residues. Germline lookup yields CDR1 SGHVS and CDR2 FQNEAQ. The CDR3 loop reads CASSSPLQGAQDTEAFF. Written as DNA, the CDR3 is TGTGCCAGCAGCTCCCCTTTACAGGGGGCGCAGGACACTGAAGCTTTCTTT.

CDR3 residues: CASRRDLYPWNEQFF. Written as DNA, the CDR3 is TGTGCCAGCAGGCGCGACTTGTATCCGTGGAATGAGCAGTTCTTC. This chain links TRBV2 with TRBJ2-1; no clear D gene. This CDR3 is built from 15 residues. Trimming removed 6 bases at V and 7 bases at J, with 19 bases between. The germline V gene has CDR1 SNHLY and CDR2 FYNNEI. Using reference TRBV2 and TRBJ2-1 for the parts outside the CDR3, the full variable domain is EPEVTQTPSHQVTQMGQEVILRCVPISNHLYFYWYRQILGQKVEFLVSFYNNEISEKSEIFDDQFSVERPDGSNFTLKIRSTKLEDSAMYFCASRRDLYPWNEQFFGPGTRLTVL.

The chain employs TRBV11-2 and TRBJ1-2; D possibly corresponds to TRBD1 (6 bases). The CDR3 spans 15 residues. V was trimmed by 6 bases and J by 7 bases, leaving 21 bases between them. The germline gives CDR1 SGHAT, CDR2 FQNNGV. The CDR3 nucleotides read TGTGCCAGCAGTTTCTCTGGACTTGGGGGCGGTGGCTACACCTTC. This sequence encodes CASSFSGLGGGGYTF. Full variable domain (missing parts from reference TRBV11-2 and TRBJ1-2): EAGVAQSPRYKIIEKRQSVAFWCNPISGHATLYWYQQILGQGPKLLIQFQNNGVVDDSQLPKDRFSAERLKGVDSTLKIQPAKLEDSAVYLCASSFSGLGGGGYTFGSGTRLTVV.

The sample holds one count of this clone. The chain employs TRBV18 and TRBJ1-4, with D hard to call. Per the germline V gene, CDR1 is KGHSH and CDR2 is LQKENI. Trimming pared 4 bases from V and 0 bases from J, leaving 15 bases between. The CDR3 length is 17 residues. The CDR3 nucleotides are TGTGCCAGCTCACGATCACCCAGGACTGCAACTAATGAAAAACTGTTTTTT. This translates into CASSRSPRTATNEKLFF.

V gene TRBV6-1 combines with J gene TRBJ2-2; the D gene is possibly TRBD2 (6 bases). V was clipped by 8 bases and J by 6 bases, with 16 bases between them. CDR1 is MNHNS and CDR2 is SASEGT in the germline V gene. The CDR3 has 14 residues. CDR3 in amino acids: CASGRQWDAGELFF. The DNA for the CDR3 is TGTGCCAGCGGGAGGCAGTGGGACGCCGGGGAGCTGTTTTTT.

The CDR3: CSVDRADTGELFF. CDR3 DNA: TGCAGCGTTGACAGAGCCGACACCGGGGAGCTGTTTTTT. The chain carries TRBV29-1 and TRBJ2-2; D gene ambiguous. Germline V lookup: CDR1 SQVTM, CDR2 ANQGSEA. The CDR3 loop spans 13 amino acids. The V gene lost 3 bases and the J gene lost 3 bases, with 8 bases spanning the gap.

The chain uses TRBV18 and TRBJ2-7; 7 positions agree with TRBD1. The V and J ends lost 6 bases and 3 bases, in that order; junction bases with no gene match: 8. The germline gives CDR1 KGHSH, CDR2 LQKENI. CDR3 length: 14 amino acids. The CDR3 reads CASSSGTVYYEQYF. CDR3 bases: TGTGCCAGCTCTTCCGGGACAGTATACTACGAGCAGTACTTC.

The chain is built from TRBV9 and TRBJ2-7; 9 positions match TRBD2. After removal of 0 bases from V and 5 bases from J, the junction contained 3 bases not matched to a gene. The CDR3 totals 14 residues. From germline, CDR1 is SGDLS and CDR2 YYNGEE. The CDR3 here is CASSVELAGNEQYF. The CDR3 DNA is TGTGCCAGCAGCGTAGAGCTAGCGGGAAACGAGCAGTACTTC. The full variable domain, with the rest looked up from reference TRBV9 and TRBJ2-7, is DSGVTQTPKHLITATGQRVTLRCSPRSGDLSVYWYQQSLDQGLQFLIQYYNGEERAKGNILERFSAQQFPDLHSELNLSSLELGDSALYFCASSVELAGNEQYFGPGTRLTVT.

Note on this clone: This CDR3 is also generated by other DNA sequences in the sample. The rearrangement joins TRBV30 to TRBJ1-1; D not certain. The V gene's germline CDR1 is GTSNPN and CDR2 SVGIG (reference sequence). There are 13 residues in the CDR3. V was trimmed by 0 bases and J by 1 base, leaving 6 bases between them. The CDR3: CAWSVGRNTEAFF. In DNA form, the CDR3 reads TGTGCCTGGAGTGTAGGGAGGAACACTGAAGCTTTCTTT. The full variable domain, in which reference TRBV30 and TRBJ1-1 provide the parts outside the CDR3, is SQTIHQWPATLVQPVGSPLSLECTVEGTSNPNLYWYRQAAGRGLQLLFYSVGIGQISSEVPQNLSASRPQDRQFILSSKKLLLSDSGFYLCAWSVGRNTEAFFGQGTRLTVV.

The chain is built from TRBV19 and TRBJ1-1; 9 bases align to TRBD1. Germline CDR1 and CDR2: LNHDA and SQIVND (reference sequence). V was clipped by 6 bases and J by 0 bases; unmatched bases: 5. The CDR3 consists of 15 residues. This CDR3 reads CASRPRQGVNTEAFF. CDR3 nucleotide sequence: TGTGCCAGTAGGCCCCGACAGGGGGTGAACACTGAAGCTTTCTTT.

This chain uses TRBV2 with TRBJ2-1; possible D gene TRBD1, 6 bases. The CDR3 extends over 14 amino acids. Germline CDR1 and CDR2: SNHLY and FYNNEI. Deletions cut 2 bases from V and 9 bases from J, with 14 bases between. The CDR3 DNA sequence: TGTGCCAGCAGTGAATGGCAGGGGCAACTTGAGCAGTTCTTC. This translates into CASSEWQGQLEQFF.

The chain combines TRBV11-3 with TRBJ2-1; perhaps TRBD1 as D (6 bases). The germline gives CDR1 SGHNT, CDR2 YENEEA. The CDR3 spans 15 residues. Trimming took 3 bases from V and 4 from J, leaving 13 bases between them. CDR3 sequence: CASSFGQSEYNEQFF. As DNA, the CDR3 is TGTGCCAGCAGCTTCGGACAGAGTGAATACAATGAGCAGTTCTTC.

This sequence joins TRBV5-1 and TRBJ2-6; D remains ambiguous. Germline V gene sequence: CDR1 SGHRS, CDR2 YFSETQ. The length of the CDR3 is 14 residues. V was pared by 4 bases and J by 2 bases, with 7 bases between. The DNA of the CDR3 is TGCGCCAGCAGCCCAGGAGCTGGGGCCAACGTCCTGACTTTC. Translating it yields CASSPGAGANVLTF.

The chain has TRBV4-3 and TRBJ1-4, with D possibly TRBD1 on 6 matching bases. Germline V CDR1 and CDR2: LGHNA, YSLEER. With 4 bases removed from V and 8 bases from J, the gap between germline ends came to 14 bases. There are 14 residues in the CDR3. The CDR3 DNA follows: TGCGCCAGCAGCCTAAGACAGCAGGGGGAAAAACTGTTTTTT. Protein sequence: CASSLRQQGEKLFF.

The chain recombines TRBV28 with TRBJ2-7; 7 positions match TRBD2. CDR1 is MDHEN, CDR2 SYDVKM, per germline. With V trimmed by 10 bases and J by 2 bases, 5 bases remained unmatched. This CDR3 has 12 residues. CDR3 in DNA: TGTGCCACCCGACTAGCTACCTACGAGCAGTACTTC. The encoded protein is CATRLATYEQYF.

This chain uses TRBV7-3 with TRBJ2-2; D ambiguous. Per germline, CDR1 SGHTA and CDR2 FQGTGA. The CDR3 extends over 15 amino acids. The V gene lost 1 base and the J gene lost 2 bases, with 8 bases spanning the gap. Here the CDR3 reads CASSLNAANTGELFF. The CDR3 DNA reads TGTGCCAGCAGCTTAAATGCAGCTAACACCGGGGAGCTGTTTTTT.

The chain links TRBV7-9 to TRBJ2-1; no definite D call. The germline CDR1 and CDR2 sequences are SEHNR and FQNEAQ (reference sequence). CDR3 length: 15 residues. The V end was cut by 5 bases, the J end by 0 bases, with 11 bases between. CDR3: CASSPKDLSYNEQFF. In nucleotides, the CDR3 is TGTGCCAGCAGCCCCAAGGACCTCTCCTACAATGAGCAGTTCTTC.

This clone was seen just once. The chain has TRBV7-8 and TRBJ1-1; the match to TRBD1 covers 10 bases. Losses at the gene ends were 3 bases for V and 3 bases for J; bases not matched to a gene: 4. The CDR3 loop spans 15 amino acids. Germline CDR1 reads SGHVS; CDR2 reads FQNEAQ. The CDR3 sequence is CASSLRDRGYTEAFF. The CDR3 nucleotides read TGTGCCAGCAGCTTGAGGGACAGGGGATACACTGAAGCTTTCTTT.

This clone was recorded a few times. The chain couples TRBV5-8 to TRBJ2-7; 8 bases fit TRBD1. Germline trimming cut 4 bases from V and 10 bases from J; bases unmatched to any gene: 7. Germline loops: CDR1 SGHTS, CDR2 YDEGEE. The CDR3 is made up of 12 amino acids. For the CDR3, the DNA is TGTGCCAGCAGCCCGGACAGGGCGAAACAGTACTTC. This codes for CASSPDRAKQYF.